Detailed here is one TCR beta chain. Its antigen is still unknown. These data are taken from a study of OX40 agonist ivuxolimab in advanced cancers. Study-wide findings and caveats: Averaged across samples, CD8+ T cells carried more expanded clones than CD4+ did.

Trimming left V 7 bases short and J 1 base short, with 15 bases between. This CDR3 region has 15 residues. Germline V gene lookup returns CDR1 LNHDA and CDR2 SQIVND (reference sequence). Assay: immunoSEQ multiplex PCR; the TCRdb copy retains only in-frame clones and omits some. Of nearly 110,000 clones in the sample, 90% were seen once. The receptor was derived from an adult with an advanced solid tumor such as melanoma, head and neck, liver or kidney cancer. The source was CD4+ or CD8+ T cells sorted from blood, collected in a trial of the OX40 agonist ivuxolimab. The chain employs TRBV19 and TRBJ2-3; a possible D gene is TRBD2 (6 bases). The CDR3 reads CASKESRGRTDTQYF. The CDR3, as DNA: TGTGCCAGTAAGGAGTCGCGGGGCCGCACAGATACGCAGTATTTT.